This T cell receptor (beta chain) was obtained from a study of shared clonotypes between healthy human individuals. Study at large: CD8 memory received one plate per donor, CD8 naive two, CD4 memory three and CD4 naive three.

Concerning this clone itself: What it binds is unknown.

CD45RA+ naive and CD45RA-negative memory subsets were separated from CD4+ cells. CDR3 size: 15 residues. Germline loops: CDR1 MGHRA, CDR2 YSYEKL. Trimming left V 1 base short and J 6 bases short, with 14 bases between. Regarding the study as a whole: A handful of donors held roughly 5% of naive CD4 clonotypes in common. An effect of sequencing depth on clonotype sharing among donors was expected.

This table comes from immunoSEQ multiplex PCR, and its TCRdb copy is limited to in-frame clones, with some not included. Of 2,100,000 or so clones in the sample, approximately 95% were seen once. The TCR sequence derives from a man younger than 30 in good health. Sequences were obtained from naive CD4+ T cells sorted from blood. The subset is: CD45RA+ positively selected. The J gene is TRBJ2-3, the V gene TRBV4-1; TRBD2 might be the D (6 bases). Here the CDR3 DNA reads TGCGCCAGCAGCCAAGTACTAGCCTCCCGGGATACGCAGTATTTT. Its protein product is CASSQVLASRDTQYF.